This T cell receptor (beta chain) was captured by sequencing in a study of T cell repertoires in cytomegalovirus infection. Background on the study: Peptides in the study included HLA-C-restricted and HLA-B-restricted CMV epitopes. Public TCR beta signatures provided an indication of both CMV infection and a matching HLA type. Study findings and constraints: Totalled public TCR beta family frequency picked out people who carried CMV plus the relevant HLA. The ex vivo response was dominated by HLA-C-restricted CMV-specific TCR beta clonotypes.

This CDR3 has 14 amino acids. Per the germline V gene, CDR1 is SQVTM and CDR2 is ANQGSEA. Trimming took off 7 bases at V and 3 bases at J, with 18 bases between the two ends. TCRdb analysed the reads with MiXCR anew, one entry per CDR3 protein. The table lists about 770,000 distinct CDR3 sequences, approximately 32% of them singletons. This clonotype has only a few counts. Its specificity is not known. The genes are TRBV29-1 and TRBJ1-2; the D gene is possibly TRBD1 (6 bases). This material consisted of cultured CD8+ T cells from PBMCs, taken from culture after CMV antigen stimulation. This TCR came from a human donor in good health (CMV status not recorded). Some clones in this sample may be carry-over from other donors' samples. The CDR3 DNA is TGCAGCGCCGTCATAGGGGGGGAGGACTATGGCTACACCTTC. Translated: CSAVIGGEDYGYTF.